The 26 T cell receptor beta chains given below trace back to one sample, sequenced in a study of patients and donors after allogeneic stem cell transplantation. In TCRdb, the RT-PCR reads were re-called with MiXCR into one record per CDR3 protein. The sample holds 150,000 to 200,000 distinct CDR3 sequences, 24% seen once. The sample taken for sequencing was blood, either unsorted or a sorted T cell fraction (not recorded which). All receptors derive from a human donor who was either an allogeneic HSCT recipient or a stem cell or donor lymphocyte infusion donor (not recorded which). It is not recorded whose cells these are; they may come from a transplant donor.

The table lists this clonotype with many counts. This chain connects TRBV6-2 or TRBV6-3 to TRBJ1-1; D uncertain. Trimming pared 7 bases from V and 4 bases from J, leaving 13 bases between. CDR3 length equals 13 residues. Germline V gene data show CDR1 as MNHEY and CDR2 as SVGEGT. The DNA for the CDR3 is TGTGCCAGCACCCCCGAATGGGGCACTGAAGCTTTCTTT. This sequence encodes CASTPEWGTEAFF.

This clonotype showed up just a few times. The V and J genes are TRBV12-3 or TRBV12-4 and TRBJ1-2; tentatively, D is TRBD1 (6 bases). The germline V and J ends were trimmed by 3 bases and 3 bases, with 11 bases remaining between them. This CDR3 spans 14 amino acids. CDR3 nucleotides: TGTGCCAGCAGTTTCCCACAGGGCGACTATGGCTACACCTTC. Translating gives CASSFPQGDYGYTF.

This clonotype was recorded a few times. The chain couples TRBV10-3 to TRBJ1-6, with TRBD1 identical over 8 bases. The germline V gene has CDR1 ENHRY and CDR2 SYGVKD. The V segment lost 6 bases and the J segment 7 bases; nucleotides outside the gene matches: 2. There are 13 residues in the CDR3. CDR3 amino acids: CAIRTGDNSPLHF. The CDR3 DNA is TGTGCCATCAGGACAGGGGACAATTCACCCCTCCACTTT.

The V and J genes are TRBV29-1 and TRBJ2-6; D unclear. Per germline, CDR1 SQVTM and CDR2 ANQGSEA. Between the trimmed V and J ends, which lost 6 bases and 0 bases, there was a span of 3 bases. The CDR3 has 12 residues. The DNA for the CDR3 is TGCAGCGTCTTCTCTGGGGCCAACGTCCTGACTTTC. Residues: CSVFSGANVLTF.

This clonotype was detected a few times. DNA of the CDR3: TGTGCCAGCAGGACGGGACAGGGAAGGGAAAAACTGTTTTTT. This sequence encodes CASRTGQGREKLFF. J is TRBJ1-4 and V is TRBV6-4; 9 bases agree with TRBD1. Germline CDR1 reads MRHNA; CDR2 reads SNTAGT. The length of the CDR3 is 14 residues. Trimming cost V 6 bases and J 8 bases; bases outside gene matches: 7.

This clonotype was seen a handful of times. The genes are TRBV5-1 and TRBJ1-2, with D unclear. CDR1 and CDR2 (germline): SGHRS, YFSETQ. The CDR3 is made up of 13 amino acids. V lost 2 bases and J lost 2, with 7 bases in between. Written as DNA, the CDR3 is TGCGCCAGCAGCTTCGAGGTGAACTATGGCTACACCTTC. Amino acids: CASSFEVNYGYTF.

The chain is built from TRBV9 and TRBJ2-7; 8 positions match TRBD1. CDR3 length: 16 amino acids. V lost 2 bases, J lost 5 bases, and 12 bases stayed unmatched. The germline gives CDR1 SGDLS, CDR2 YYNGEE. The CDR3: CASSVGLTGVIHEQYF. CDR3 sequence (DNA): TGTGCCAGCAGCGTCGGCTTGACAGGGGTAATCCACGAGCAGTACTTC.

This chain joins TRBV18 and TRBJ2-1; D call uncertain. Per germline, CDR1 KGHSH and CDR2 LQKENI. The CDR3 sequence is 15 residues long. The ends were cut back, 2 bases at V and 4 bases at J, with 12 bases in the middle. The CDR3 DNA is TGTGCCAGCTCACCAGGGATCAAGTCGTACAATGAGCAGTTCTTC. Protein product: CASSPGIKSYNEQFF.

This sequence joins TRBV6-5 and TRBJ2-7; D is possibly TRBD1 or TRBD2 (5 bases each). This CDR3 has 13 residues. Trimming shortened V by 5 bases and J by 4 bases, and 12 bases separated the two germline ends. Germline values: CDR1 MNHEY, CDR2 SVGAGI. CDR3 sequence: CASSPRDGYEQYF. CDR3 sequence (DNA): TGTGCCAGCAGTCCTCGGGACGGTTACGAGCAGTACTTC.

The count of this clonotype is one. CDR3 protein: CASSDARAGNYEQYF. In nucleotides, the CDR3 is TGTGCCAGCAGTGACGCGCGGGCGGGGAACTACGAGCAGTACTTC. This chain connects TRBV2 to TRBJ2-7; tentatively, D is TRBD2 (6 bases). Germline V gives CDR1 SNHLY, CDR2 FYNNEI. The CDR3 extends over 15 amino acids. V was shortened by 3 bases and J by 3 bases, with 15 bases between the two germline ends. The variable domain in full, completed from reference TRBV2 and TRBJ2-7, reads EPEVTQTPSHQVTQMGQEVILRCVPISNHLYFYWYRQILGQKVEFLVSFYNNEISEKSEIFDDQFSVERPDGSNFTLKIRSTKLEDSAMYFCASSDARAGNYEQYFGPGTRLTVT.

The chain carries TRBV6-5 and TRBJ1-3, with no clear D. Germline V gene data show CDR1 as MNHEY and CDR2 as SVGAGI. V lost 2 bases to trimming and J lost 4 bases, with 12 bases between them. This CDR3 region has 15 residues. CDR3 sequence: CASSYRGLEGNTIYF. DNA for the CDR3: TGTGCCAGCAGTTACCGGGGATTGGAAGGAAACACCATATATTTT.

This clonotype was seen a handful of times. This sequence joins TRBV29-1 and TRBJ1-2; D may be TRBD1 (6 bases). With 5 bases removed from V and 5 bases from J, the gap between germline ends came to 18 bases. This CDR3 region has 14 residues. Germline values: CDR1 SQVTM, CDR2 ANQGSEA. CDR3 DNA: TGCAGCGTTTTGCCCACAGGGTTGGAGTATGGCTACACCTTC. This encodes CSVLPTGLEYGYTF. Variable domain in full (rest from reference TRBV29-1 and TRBJ1-2): SAVISQKPSRDICQRGTSLTIQCQVDSQVTMMFWYRQQPGQSLTLIATANQGSEATYESGFVIDKFPISRPNLTFSTLTVSNMSPEDSSIYLCSVLPTGLEYGYTFGSGTRLTVV.

This clonotype was found a few times. The chain carries TRBV12-3 or TRBV12-4 and TRBJ1-2, with TRBD1 identical over 7 bases. V dropped 3 bases and J dropped 2; count of bases not matched to a gene: 6. CDR3 length: 15 amino acids. The CDR3 loop is CASSFSGGQNYGYTF. CDR3 DNA: TGTGCCAGCAGTTTCTCCGGGGGACAGAACTATGGCTACACCTTC.

This chain links TRBV5-1 with TRBJ2-2; the D is unclear. CDR3 length equals 15 residues. V was trimmed by 7 bases and J by 0 bases, leaving 13 bases between them. Germline assignment: CDR1 SGHRS and CDR2 YFSETQ. This CDR3 is CASALGPPNTGELFF. CDR3 nucleotides: TGCGCCAGCGCGCTCGGGCCTCCGAACACCGGGGAGCTGTTTTTT.

This clonotype was seen more than once but under ten times. The chain uses TRBV20-1 and TRBJ1-1; D remains ambiguous. CDR1 is DFQATT and CDR2 is SNEGSKA in the germline V gene (reference sequence). V was clipped by 4 bases and J by 8 bases, with 17 bases between them. This CDR3 is 13 amino acids long. The CDR3 protein is CSATPVDDEEAFF. The CDR3 coding sequence is TGCAGTGCTACTCCAGTTGACGATGAGGAAGCTTTCTTT.

This clonotype was counted a few times. The genes are TRBV29-1 and TRBJ1-1; the D gene is possibly TRBD1 (5 bases). Trimming removed 5 bases from V and 8 bases from J, with 12 bases in between. This CDR3 spans 11 amino acids. CDR1 SQVTM and CDR2 ANQGSEA come from the germline V gene. DNA for the CDR3: TGCAGCGTTCTGACTGGACAAGAAGCTTTCTTT. It yields the protein CSVLTGQEAFF.

This clonotype occurred a few times. CDR3 protein: CASAYAPTNQPQHF. The CDR3 DNA reads as TGTGCCAGCGCGTATGCCCCGACCAATCAGCCCCAGCATTTT. The rearrangement uses TRBV12-3 or TRBV12-4 and TRBJ1-5; no clear D. There are 14 residues in the CDR3. The V gene lost 8 bases and the J gene lost 3 bases, with 14 bases spanning the gap.

This clonotype was seen only once. The gene calls are TRBV4-3 and TRBJ2-2, with 12 bases matching TRBD2. CDR3 length equals 18 residues. V lost 6 bases to trimming and J lost 7 bases; unmatched junction nucleotides: 15. Germline V gene data show CDR1 as LGHNA and CDR2 as YSLEER. CDR3 nucleotide sequence: TGCGCCAGCAGTCGTGTAATTCTAGCGGGAGGGCCTGTCGGGGAGCTGTTTTTT. Protein: CASSRVILAGGPVGELFF.

This clonotype showed up just a few times. At one end the junction does not follow the germline gene, possibly because of a read error. The chain carries TRBV3-1 and TRBJ1-1; a possible D gene is TRBD1 (6 bases). The CDR3 is made up of 14 amino acids. Germline CDR1 is LGHDT and CDR2 is YNNKEL (reference sequence). Here the CDR3 DNA reads TGTGCCAGCAGCCAGGCAGGGGCGAACACGGAAGCTTTCTTT. Amino acids: CASSQAGANTEAFF. Combining the CDR3 with reference TRBV3-1 and TRBJ1-1 gives the whole variable domain DTAVSQTPKYLVTQMGNDKSIKCEQNLGHDTMYWYKQDSKKFLKIMFSYNNKELIINETVPNRFSPKSPDKAHLNLHINSLELGDSAVYFCASSQAGANTEAFFGQGTRLTVV.

Only a few counts were recorded for this clonotype. The genes are TRBV4-1 and TRBJ1-6; D gene uncertain. V shed 1 base and J shed 4 bases, with 14 bases lying between them. Germline lookup yields CDR1 MGHRA and CDR2 YSYEKL. This CDR3 has 17 residues. The CDR3 loop reads CASSQGLATTYNSPLHF. In DNA form, the CDR3 reads TGCGCCAGCAGCCAAGGACTCGCGACAACTTATAATTCACCCCTCCACTTT.

The V and J genes are TRBV5-1 and TRBJ2-3; 10 nucleotides align to TRBD2. CDR1 is SGHRS, CDR2 YFSETQ, per germline. The V and J ends lost 0 bases and 2 bases, in that order; junction bases with no gene match: 6. The CDR3 consists of 17 residues. This chain's CDR3 is CASSLAPLAGATDTQYF. The CDR3 DNA reads as TGCGCCAGCAGCTTGGCCCCCCTAGCGGGGGCCACAGATACGCAGTATTTT.

This clonotype was counted only a few times. The chain combines TRBV12-3 or TRBV12-4 with TRBJ2-5; D may be TRBD1 (6 bases). There are 14 residues in the CDR3. V lost 5 bases to trimming and J lost 1 base, with 11 bases between them. CDR3 nucleotide sequence: TGTGCCAGCAGTGTACAGGGAGCCCAAGAGACCCAGTACTTC. Translated, it gives CASSVQGAQETQYF.

The chain links TRBV12-3 or TRBV12-4 to TRBJ2-3; the match to TRBD1 covers 7 bases. Trimming took 5 bases from V and 0 from J; bases not matched to a gene: 5. The CDR3 contains 15 residues. The CDR3 spells CASSQPGQSTDTQYF. For the CDR3, the DNA is TGTGCCAGCAGTCAACCGGGACAGAGCACAGATACGCAGTATTTT.

The rearrangement joins TRBV7-2 to TRBJ1-1; D remains ambiguous. Looked up from germline, CDR1 is SGHTA and CDR2 is FQGNSA. The CDR3 loop spans 11 amino acids. The V and J ends lost 5 bases and 10 bases respectively, with 11 bases between them. CDR3 sequence reads: CASSQSTVAFF. Written as DNA, the CDR3 is TGTGCCAGCAGCCAAAGCACGGTAGCTTTCTTT.

This clonotype turned up a few times. This chain links TRBV5-1 with TRBJ1-3; D is perhaps TRBD1 (5 bases). This CDR3 region has 20 residues. The V and J ends lost 3 bases and 0 bases respectively, with 25 bases between them. Germline lookup yields CDR1 SGHRS and CDR2 YFSETQ. CDR3 protein: CASSSSGPRWDLTSGNTIYF. Here the CDR3 DNA reads TGCGCCAGCAGCTCCTCCGGACCGAGGTGGGACCTTACCTCTGGAAACACCATATATTTT.

The chain couples TRBV2 to TRBJ2-3; D gene ambiguous. The CDR3 totals 11 residues. V was pared by 6 bases and J by 9 bases, with 10 bases between. The germline CDR1 and CDR2 sequences are SNHLY and FYNNEI. For the CDR3, the DNA is TGTGCCAGCAGGAACCTGGGGACGCAGTATTTT. Amino acid sequence: CASRNLGTQYF.